These T cell receptor beta chains were read from a single sample in a study of neurological immune-mediated disorders. TCRdb used MiXCR to reprocess the 5' RACE reads, holding one entry per CDR3 protein. The sample holds tens of thousands of distinct CDR3 sequences; around a tenth are singletons and the top ten take approximately 7%. Sequences were obtained from PBMCs. These receptor sequences come from a young woman with HTLV-1-associated myelopathy (HAM/TSP). The CDR3 runs from the conserved cysteine through the conserved F or W. The D gene is left open where the match is weak. Part of the rows lack a size; the others show once, few, many or a class for expanded clones.

clone_size j_call d_call v_call cdr3_nt cdr3_aa
many TRBJ1-1 - TRBV20-1 TGCAGTGCTAGAGGGGGGAGAGGGGGGGACACTGAAGCTTTCTTT CSARGGRGGDTEAFF
many TRBJ2-7 - TRBV7-2 TGTGCCATCCTACCTGACACGTCCGTGTACGAGCAGTACTTC CAILPDTSVYEQYF
- TRBJ2-7 TRBD1 TRBV5-1 TGCGCCAGCAGCTTACTGGACAGGGACGTCTACGAGCAGTACTTC CASSLLDRDVYEQYF
few TRBJ1-6 - TRBV27 TGTGCCAGCAGTTTAGGGCAGGGGAATTCACCCCTCCACTTT CASSLGQGNSPLHF
many TRBJ1-1 TRBD1 TRBV20-1 TGCAGTGCTAGGCAGGGGGCTAAGGCTTTCTTT CSARQGAKAFF
many TRBJ1-2 - TRBV20-1 TGCAGTGCTAGAGCCGGTCCGGGAGGCTACACCTTC CSARAGPGGYTF
many TRBJ1-1 TRBD1 TRBV20-1 TGCAGTGCTAGCAGGGGGACCACTGAAGCTTTCTTT CSASRGTTEAFF
many TRBJ2-1 - TRBV20-1 TGCAGTGCCAGCCTCCCACAGGTCTCCTACAATGAGCAGTTCTTC CSASLPQVSYNEQFF
- TRBJ2-1 TRBD2 TRBV20-1 TGCAGTGCCAGCGATCTAGCGGGGGGTGTGAATGAGCAGTTCTTC CSASDLAGGVNEQFF
many TRBJ2-7 TRBD2 TRBV7-9 TGTGCCAGCACACCCTGGGACTACTCCTACGAGCAGTACTTC CASTPWDYSYEQYF
many TRBJ2-7 - TRBV7-9 TGTGCCAGCAGCTTAGTGACCGGCTACGAGCAGTACTTC CASSLVTGYEQYF
many TRBJ2-7 - TRBV6-1 TGTGCCAGCAGTGAAGTAGGACTTGATTACGAGCAGTACTTC CASSEVGLDYEQYF
many TRBJ2-3 - TRBV20-1 TGCAGTGCCCCAAAGGCAGGAGTTGCAGATACGCAGTATTTT CSAPKAGVADTQYF
many TRBJ1-1 - TRBV7-6 TGTGCCAGCAGCTCTTTCAACACTGAAGCTTTCTTT CASSSFNTEAFF
many TRBJ2-7 - TRBV10-3 TGTGCCATCAGTGAGTCGCAGGACGCCTTGGGTGAGCAGTACTTC CAISESQDALGEQYF
many TRBJ1-1 - TRBV20-1 TGCAGTGCTAGAGCAGGGACGGGGAACACTGAAGCTTTCTTT CSARAGTGNTEAFF
many TRBJ2-3 - TRBV20-1 TGCAGTGCTAGCTGGCAGAGAAGCACAGATACGCAGTATTTT CSASWQRSTDTQYF